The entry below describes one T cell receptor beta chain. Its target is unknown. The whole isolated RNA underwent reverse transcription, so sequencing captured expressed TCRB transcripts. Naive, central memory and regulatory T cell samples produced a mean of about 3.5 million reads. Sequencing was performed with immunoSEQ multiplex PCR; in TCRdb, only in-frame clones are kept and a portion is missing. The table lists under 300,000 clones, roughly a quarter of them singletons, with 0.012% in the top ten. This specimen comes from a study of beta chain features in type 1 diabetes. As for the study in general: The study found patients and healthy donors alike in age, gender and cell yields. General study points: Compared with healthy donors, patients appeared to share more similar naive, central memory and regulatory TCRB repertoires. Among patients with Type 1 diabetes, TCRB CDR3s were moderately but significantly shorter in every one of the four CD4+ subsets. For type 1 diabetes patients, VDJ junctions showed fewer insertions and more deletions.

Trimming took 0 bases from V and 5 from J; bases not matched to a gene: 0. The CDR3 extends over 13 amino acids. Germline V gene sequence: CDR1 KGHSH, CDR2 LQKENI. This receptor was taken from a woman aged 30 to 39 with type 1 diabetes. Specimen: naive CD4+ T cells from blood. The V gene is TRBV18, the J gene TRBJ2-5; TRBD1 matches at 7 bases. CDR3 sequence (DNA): TGTGCCAGCTCACCACCGGACAGGGAGACCCAGTACTTC. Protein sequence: CASSPPDRETQYF.